This T cell receptor (beta chain) derives from a study of blood T cell repertoires in COVID-19. Study in general: Specimens from acute and convalescent COVID-19 originated in the United States, Italy and Spain. Sources were T cells, B-cell-depleted T cells, or PBMCs; the material itself was cDNA or gDNA.

Original handling: Counts of nucleated cells, estimated from reference gene primer amplification, were obtained. Assay: immunoSEQ multiplex PCR; the TCRdb copy retains only in-frame clones and omits some. V, J and clone size were drawn from that table, and D and trimming were deduced from the DNA. Among fewer than 300,000 clones listed, over 75% were seen once. The CDR3 length is 16 residues. The germline V gene encodes CDR1 MDHEN and CDR2 SYDVKM. The junction had 4 bases not matched to a gene; V was cut back by 4 bases and J by 5 bases. Followed longitudinally, the Seattle patients had been enrolled during active infection.

J is TRBJ2-1 and V is TRBV28, with TRBD2 identical over 14 bases. This TCR was sampled from a human donor with COVID-19, enrolled during active disease. The donor label of this sample is uncertain. Specimen: peripheral blood. This CDR3 reads CASSSTSGRGDNEQFF. CDR3 in DNA: TGTGCCAGCAGTTCGACTAGCGGGAGGGGCGACAATGAGCAGTTCTTC.